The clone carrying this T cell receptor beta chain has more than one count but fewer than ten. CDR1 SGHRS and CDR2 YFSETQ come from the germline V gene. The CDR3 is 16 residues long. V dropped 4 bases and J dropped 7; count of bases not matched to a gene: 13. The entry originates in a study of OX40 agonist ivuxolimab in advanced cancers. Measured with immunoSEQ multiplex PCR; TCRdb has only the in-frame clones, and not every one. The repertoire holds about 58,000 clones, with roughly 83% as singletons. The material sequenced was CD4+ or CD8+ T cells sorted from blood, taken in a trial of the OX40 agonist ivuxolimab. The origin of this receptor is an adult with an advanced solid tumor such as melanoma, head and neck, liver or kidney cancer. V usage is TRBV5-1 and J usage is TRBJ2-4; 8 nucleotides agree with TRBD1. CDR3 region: CASSGGGQVEGNIQYF. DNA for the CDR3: TGCGCCAGCAGCGGAGGGGGACAGGTGGAGGGGAACATTCAGTACTTC.